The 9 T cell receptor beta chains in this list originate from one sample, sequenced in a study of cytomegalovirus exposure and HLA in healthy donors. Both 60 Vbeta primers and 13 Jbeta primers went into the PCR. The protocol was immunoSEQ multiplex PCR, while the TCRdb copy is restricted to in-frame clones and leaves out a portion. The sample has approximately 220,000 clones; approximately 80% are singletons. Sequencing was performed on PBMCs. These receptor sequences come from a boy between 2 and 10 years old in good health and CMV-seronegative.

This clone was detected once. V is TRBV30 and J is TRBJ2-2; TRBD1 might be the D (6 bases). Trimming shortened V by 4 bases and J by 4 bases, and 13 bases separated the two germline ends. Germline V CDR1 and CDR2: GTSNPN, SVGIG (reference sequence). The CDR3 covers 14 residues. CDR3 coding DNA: TGTGCCTGGAATTTAGGGGGTGGCACCGGGGAGCTGTTTTTT. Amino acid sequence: CAWNLGGGTGELFF.

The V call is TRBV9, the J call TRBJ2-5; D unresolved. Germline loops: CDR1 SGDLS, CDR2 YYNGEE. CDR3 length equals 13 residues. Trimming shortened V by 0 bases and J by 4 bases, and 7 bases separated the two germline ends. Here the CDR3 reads CASSVDSRETQYF. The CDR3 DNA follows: TGTGCCAGCAGCGTAGACTCGAGAGAGACCCAGTACTTC.

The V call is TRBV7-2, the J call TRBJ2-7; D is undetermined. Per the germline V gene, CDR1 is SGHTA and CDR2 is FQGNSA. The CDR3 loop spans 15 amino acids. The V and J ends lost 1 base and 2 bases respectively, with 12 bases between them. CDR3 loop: CASSLGGFITYEQYF. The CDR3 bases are TGTGCCAGCAGCTTAGGCGGATTCATAACCTACGAGCAGTACTTC.

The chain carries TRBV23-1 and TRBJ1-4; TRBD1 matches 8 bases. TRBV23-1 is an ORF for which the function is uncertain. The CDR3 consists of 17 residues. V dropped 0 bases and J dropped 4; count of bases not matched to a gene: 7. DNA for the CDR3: TGCGCCAGCAGTCAATCTAGGACAGGGTCCTTTAATGAAAAACTGTTTTTT. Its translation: CASSQSRTGSFNEKLFF.

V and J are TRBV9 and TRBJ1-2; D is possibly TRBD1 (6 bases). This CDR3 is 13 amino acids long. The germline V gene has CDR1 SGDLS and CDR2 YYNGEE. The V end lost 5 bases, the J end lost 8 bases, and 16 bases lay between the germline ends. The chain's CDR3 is CASRTQGPGGYTF. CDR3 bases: TGTGCCAGCAGAACACAGGGCCCGGGGGGCTACACCTTC.

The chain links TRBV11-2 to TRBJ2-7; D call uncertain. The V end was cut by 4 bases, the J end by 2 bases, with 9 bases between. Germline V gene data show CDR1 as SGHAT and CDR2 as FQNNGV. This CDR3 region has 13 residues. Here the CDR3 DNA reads TGTGCCAGCAGCTCACACCCAGCCTACGAGCAGTACTTC. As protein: CASSSHPAYEQYF.

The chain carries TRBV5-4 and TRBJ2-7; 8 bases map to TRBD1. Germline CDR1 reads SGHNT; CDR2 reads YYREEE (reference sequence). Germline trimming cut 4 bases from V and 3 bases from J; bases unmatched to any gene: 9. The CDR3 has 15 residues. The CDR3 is CASSKDAGTGYEQYF. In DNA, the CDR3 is TGTGCCAGCAGCAAGGACGCCGGGACAGGCTACGAGCAGTACTTC.

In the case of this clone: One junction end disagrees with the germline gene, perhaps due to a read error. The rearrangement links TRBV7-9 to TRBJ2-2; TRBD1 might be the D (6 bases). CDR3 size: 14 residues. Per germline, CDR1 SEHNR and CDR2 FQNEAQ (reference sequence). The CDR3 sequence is CASSYTGNPGELFF. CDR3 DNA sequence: TGTGCCAGCAGCTATACAGGGAACCCCGGGGAGCTGTTTTTT.

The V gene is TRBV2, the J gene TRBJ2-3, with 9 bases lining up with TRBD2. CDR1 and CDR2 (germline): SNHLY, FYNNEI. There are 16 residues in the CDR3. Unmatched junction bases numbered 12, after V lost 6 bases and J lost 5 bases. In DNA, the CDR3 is TGTGCCAGCAGCCAGGTCTGGCGGGGGGGCCGAGATACGCAGTATTTT. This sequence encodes CASSQVWRGGRDTQYF.